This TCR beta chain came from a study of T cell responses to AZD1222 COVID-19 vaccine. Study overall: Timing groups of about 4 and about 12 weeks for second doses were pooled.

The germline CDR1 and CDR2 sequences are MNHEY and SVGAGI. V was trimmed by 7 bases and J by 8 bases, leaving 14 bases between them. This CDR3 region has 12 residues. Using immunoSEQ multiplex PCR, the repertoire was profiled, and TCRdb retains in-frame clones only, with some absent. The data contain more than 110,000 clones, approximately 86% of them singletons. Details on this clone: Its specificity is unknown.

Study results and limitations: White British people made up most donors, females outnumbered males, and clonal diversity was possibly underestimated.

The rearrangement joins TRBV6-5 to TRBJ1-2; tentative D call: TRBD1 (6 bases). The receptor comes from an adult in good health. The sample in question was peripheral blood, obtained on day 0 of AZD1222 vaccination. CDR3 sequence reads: CASTQGSGGYTF. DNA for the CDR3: TGTGCCAGCACCCAGGGGTCGGGAGGCTACACCTTC.